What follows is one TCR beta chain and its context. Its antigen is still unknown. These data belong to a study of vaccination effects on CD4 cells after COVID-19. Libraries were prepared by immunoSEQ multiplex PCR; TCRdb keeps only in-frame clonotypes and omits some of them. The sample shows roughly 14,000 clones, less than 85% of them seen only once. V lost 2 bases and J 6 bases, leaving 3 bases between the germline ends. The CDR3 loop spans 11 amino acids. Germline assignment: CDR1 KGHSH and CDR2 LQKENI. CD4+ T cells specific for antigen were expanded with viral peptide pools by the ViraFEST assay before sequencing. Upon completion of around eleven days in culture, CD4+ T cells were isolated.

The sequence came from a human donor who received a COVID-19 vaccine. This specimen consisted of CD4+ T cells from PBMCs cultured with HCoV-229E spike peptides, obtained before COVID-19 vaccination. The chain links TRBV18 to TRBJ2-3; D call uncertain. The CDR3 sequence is CASSPSDTQYF. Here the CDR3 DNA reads TGTGCCAGCTCACCATCGGATACGCAGTATTTT.